This record concerns one T cell receptor (beta chain) sequence. This sample is part of a study of tumor-infiltrating lymphocytes in primary liver carcinoma. TCR beta cDNA came from approximately 540 ng total RNA, primed with a constant-region primer. Generation of the TCR beta libraries relied on three nested multiplex PCR rounds using slightly modified ARM-PCR. PCR rounds one and two used TRBV1-TRBV30 forward primers with a C-beta reverse primer for roughly 9 cycles each. One entry per CDR3 protein, called by TCRdb with MiXCR from the multiplex PCR reads. The repertoire has 95,000 to 100,000 distinct CDR3 sequences, around 73% of them found once; the top ten carry 9.5% to 15%. Per germline, CDR1 SGHAT and CDR2 FQNNGV. The CDR3 sequence is 16 residues long. V shed 9 bases and J shed 9 bases, with 24 bases lying between them. It was from around 20-30 mg of unsorted bulk tissue that RNA and DNA were co-extracted.

This TCR derives from a woman aged 55 to 70 with primary liver carcinoma and hepatitis B virus infection. The rearrangement links TRBV11-2 to TRBJ1-6, with a tentative D call TRBD1 (6 bases). Sequencing used liver tumor tissue from sampling region 2. Specified subset: tumor region T2, inferior pole. The CDR3 DNA reads as TGTGCCAGTAGCACCCTACAGGGTGCAGGGATTTCACCCCTCCACTTT. Its protein product is CASSTLQGAGISPLHF.